This T cell receptor beta chain was sequenced during a study of T cell changes during pregnancy in multiple sclerosis. TCRdb keeps only in-frame clones here, not all; method: immunoSEQ multiplex PCR. The sample gives some 47,000 clones, about 90% of which show up once; under 2% is in the top ten. V was pared by 1 base and J by 6 bases, with 15 bases of the junction left unmatched. The germline CDR1 and CDR2 sequences are LGHNA and YSLEER. The CDR3 totals 18 residues. The chain uses TRBV4-3 and TRBJ1-1; 9 bases agree with TRBD1. Sequenced material: peripheral blood, taken in the first trimester of pregnancy. This clonotype originated in a female donor with multiple sclerosis, enrolled in a pregnancy study. The CDR3: CASSQGVGTGPWGAEAFF. The CDR3 DNA follows: TGCGCCAGCAGCCAAGGAGTGGGGACAGGGCCGTGGGGGGCTGAAGCTTTCTTT.